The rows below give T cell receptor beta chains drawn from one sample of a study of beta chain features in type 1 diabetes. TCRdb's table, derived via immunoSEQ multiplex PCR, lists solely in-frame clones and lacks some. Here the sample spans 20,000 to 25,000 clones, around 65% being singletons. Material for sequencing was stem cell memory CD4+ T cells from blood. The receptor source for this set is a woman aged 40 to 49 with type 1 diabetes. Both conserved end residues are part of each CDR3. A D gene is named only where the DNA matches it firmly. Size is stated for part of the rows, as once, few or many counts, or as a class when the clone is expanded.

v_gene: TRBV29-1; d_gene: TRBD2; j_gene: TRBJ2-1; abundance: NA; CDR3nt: TGCAGCGTTCCCTCGGGACTAGCGGGGGGGCTTGGAAACAATGAGCAGTTCTTC; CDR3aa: CSVPSGLAGGLGNNEQFF
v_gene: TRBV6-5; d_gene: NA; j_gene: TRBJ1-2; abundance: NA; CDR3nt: TGTGCCAGCAGTTACCTAGGCAGGGTGACGAATGGCTACACCTTC; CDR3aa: CASSYLGRVTNGYTF
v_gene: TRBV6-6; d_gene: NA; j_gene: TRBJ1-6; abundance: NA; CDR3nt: TGTGCCAGCAGTGGCTCGACAACCACACCCCTCCACTTT; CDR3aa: CASSGSTTTPLHF
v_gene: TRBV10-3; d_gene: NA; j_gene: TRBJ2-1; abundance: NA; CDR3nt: TGTGCCATCAGGGCCCTTGGGGGCCCTTACAATGAGCAGTTCTTC; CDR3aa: CAIRALGGPYNEQFF
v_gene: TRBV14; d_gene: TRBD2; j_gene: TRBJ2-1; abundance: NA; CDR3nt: TGTGCCAGCAGCTCCCTCACAGCGGGAGGATTAAATGAGCAGTTCTTC; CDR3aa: CASSSLTAGGLNEQFF
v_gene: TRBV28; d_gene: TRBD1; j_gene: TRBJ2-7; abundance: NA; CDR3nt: TGTGCCAGCAGTTCTCCGGGACAGAACGACTACGAGCAGTACTTC; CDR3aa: CASSSPGQNDYEQYF
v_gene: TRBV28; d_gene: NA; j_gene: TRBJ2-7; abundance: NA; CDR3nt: TGTGCCAGCAGACAGGGTGTCATACTGGCGCAGTACTTC; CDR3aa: CASRQGVILAQYF
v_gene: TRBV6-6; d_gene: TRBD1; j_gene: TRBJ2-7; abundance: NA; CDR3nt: TGTGCCAGCGGCAGACAGGGGCGCGAGCAGTACTTC; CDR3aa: CASGRQGREQYF
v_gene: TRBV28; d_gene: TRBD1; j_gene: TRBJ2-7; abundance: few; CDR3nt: TGTGCCAGCAGCAGCACAGGGGGCGCTTCCTACGAGCAGTACTTC; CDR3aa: CASSSTGGASYEQYF
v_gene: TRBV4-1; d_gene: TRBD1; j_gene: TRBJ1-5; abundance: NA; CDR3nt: TGCGCCAGCAGCCAAGGACAGGGCATTCAGCCCCAGCATTTT; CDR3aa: CASSQGQGIQPQHF
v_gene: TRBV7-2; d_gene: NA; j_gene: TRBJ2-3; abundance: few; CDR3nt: TGTGCCAGCAGCTTAGTCCACGACTCCACAGATACGCAGTATTTT; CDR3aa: CASSLVHDSTDTQYF
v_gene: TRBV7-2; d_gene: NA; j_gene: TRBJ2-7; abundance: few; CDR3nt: TGTGCCAGCAGCTCGACAGTTTCGGACGAGCAGTACTTC; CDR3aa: CASSSTVSDEQYF
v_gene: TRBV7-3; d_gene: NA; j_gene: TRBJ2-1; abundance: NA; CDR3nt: TGTGCCAGCAGCTTAAGTAGGATAGCCGATGAGCAGTTCTTC; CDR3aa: CASSLSRIADEQFF
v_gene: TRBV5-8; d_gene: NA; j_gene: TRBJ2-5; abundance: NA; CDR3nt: TGTGCCAGCAGCCAGAGACAGGTACAACAAGAGACCCAGTACTTC; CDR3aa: CASSQRQVQQETQYF
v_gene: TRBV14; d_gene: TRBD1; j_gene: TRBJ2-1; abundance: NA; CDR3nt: TGTGCCAGCAGCCAGAGTGCGAGACAGGGGGCGCGGAATGAGCAGTTCTTC; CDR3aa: CASSQSARQGARNEQFF
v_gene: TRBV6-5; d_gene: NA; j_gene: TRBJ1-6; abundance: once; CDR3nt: TGTGCCAGCAGACCCCGGACAGACAATTCACCCCTCCACTTT; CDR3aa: CASRPRTDNSPLHF
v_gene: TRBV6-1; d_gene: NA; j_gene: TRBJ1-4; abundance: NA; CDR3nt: TGTGCCAGCAGTGAAGTCGTCCCTAGGGGTGAAAAACTGTTTTTT; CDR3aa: CASSEVVPRGEKLFF
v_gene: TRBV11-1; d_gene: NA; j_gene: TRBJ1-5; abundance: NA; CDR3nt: TGTGCCAGCAGCTTAGGCCAGTATCAGCCCCAGCATTTT; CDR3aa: CASSLGQYQPQHF
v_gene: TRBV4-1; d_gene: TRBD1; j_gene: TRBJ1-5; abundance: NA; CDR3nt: TGCGCCAGCAGCCAAACCAGGACAGGGGAACGCAATCAGCCCCAGCATTTT; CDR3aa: CASSQTRTGERNQPQHF
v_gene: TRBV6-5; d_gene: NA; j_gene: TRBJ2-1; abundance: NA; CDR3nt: TGTGCCAGCAGGCGGGATCGCGGGGTCTACAATGAGCAGTTCTTC; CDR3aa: CASRRDRGVYNEQFF
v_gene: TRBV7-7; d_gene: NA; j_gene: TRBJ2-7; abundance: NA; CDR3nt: TGTGCCAGCAGCCCTAATGGAGGGTCCAGCAACGAGCAGTACTTC; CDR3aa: CASSPNGGSSNEQYF
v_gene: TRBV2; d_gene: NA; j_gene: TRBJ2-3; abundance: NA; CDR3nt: TGTGCCAGCAGAGCTCGGGGGGCTGCAGATACGCAGTATTTT; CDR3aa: CASRARGAADTQYF
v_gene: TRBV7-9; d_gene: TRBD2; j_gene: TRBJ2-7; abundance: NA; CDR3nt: TGTGCCAGCAGCTTAGGACTAGCGGGGGTCTACGAGCAGTACTTC; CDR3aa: CASSLGLAGVYEQYF
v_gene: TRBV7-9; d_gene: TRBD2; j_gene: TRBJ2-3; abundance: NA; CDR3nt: TGTGCCAGCAGCTTTGTCAGCGGGGGGGCGGCAGATACGCAGTATTTT; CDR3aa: CASSFVSGGAADTQYF
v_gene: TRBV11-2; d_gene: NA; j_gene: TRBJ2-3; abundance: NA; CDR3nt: TGTGCCAGCAGTCCCCGAGGGGGGGACCGCACAGATACGCAGTATTTT; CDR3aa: CASSPRGGDRTDTQYF
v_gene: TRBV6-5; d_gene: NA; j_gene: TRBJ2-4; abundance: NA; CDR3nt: TGTGCCAGCAATGCTAAAGACAGAGCTTCGAACATTCAGTACTTC; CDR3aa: CASNAKDRASNIQYF
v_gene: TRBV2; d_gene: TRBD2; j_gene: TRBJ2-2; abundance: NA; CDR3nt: TGTGCCAGCAGGGGGCAAGGGAGGGGCTCCGGGGAGCTGTTTTTT; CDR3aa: CASRGQGRGSGELFF
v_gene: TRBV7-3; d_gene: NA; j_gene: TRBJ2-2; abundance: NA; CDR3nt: TGTGCCAGCAGCCTCAGTCTGACTTCCAACACCGGGGAGCTGTTTTTT; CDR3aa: CASSLSLTSNTGELFF
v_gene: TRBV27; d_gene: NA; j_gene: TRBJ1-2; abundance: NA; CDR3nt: TGTGCCAGCAGTTGGGACATTAACTATGGCTACACCTTC; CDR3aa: CASSWDINYGYTF
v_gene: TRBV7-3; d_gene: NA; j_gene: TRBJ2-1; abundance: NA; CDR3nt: TGTGCCAGCAGCTTAATGGGGAGCGCCTACAATGAGCAGTTCTTC; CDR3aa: CASSLMGSAYNEQFF
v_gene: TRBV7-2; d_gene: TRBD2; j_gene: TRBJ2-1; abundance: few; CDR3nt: TGTGCCAGCAGCCTTACCGGGACTAGCGGCTCCTACAATGAGCAGTTCTTC; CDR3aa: CASSLTGTSGSYNEQFF
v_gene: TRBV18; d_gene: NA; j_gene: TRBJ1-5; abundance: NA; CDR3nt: TGTGCCAGCTCCGGGGGGGAGCAGCCCCAGCATTTT; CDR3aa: CASSGGEQPQHF
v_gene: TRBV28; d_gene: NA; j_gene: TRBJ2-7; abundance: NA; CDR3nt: TGTGCCACCGGCGGGCGCCCGTACTACGAGCAGTACTTC; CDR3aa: CATGGRPYYEQYF
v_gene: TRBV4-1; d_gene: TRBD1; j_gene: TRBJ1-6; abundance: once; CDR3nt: TGCGCCAGCAGCCAAGATTTCGGACAGGGGACAATCTCCTATAATTCACCCCTCCACTTT; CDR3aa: CASSQDFGQGTISYNSPLHF
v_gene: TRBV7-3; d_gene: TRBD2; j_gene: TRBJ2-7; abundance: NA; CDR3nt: TGTGCCAGCAGCCCGCGGACTAGCGGGGGGGTTAGCTCCTACGAGCAGTACTTC; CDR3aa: CASSPRTSGGVSSYEQYF
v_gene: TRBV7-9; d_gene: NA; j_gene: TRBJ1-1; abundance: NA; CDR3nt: TGTGCCAGCAGCCCGGGTCCTTCGGCAAAGGAAGCTTTCTTT; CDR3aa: CASSPGPSAKEAFF
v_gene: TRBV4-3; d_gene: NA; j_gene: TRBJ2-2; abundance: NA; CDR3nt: TGCGCCAGCAGCCAAGATAGCAGGGGAAAACGGGAGCTGTTTTTT; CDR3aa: CASSQDSRGKRELFF
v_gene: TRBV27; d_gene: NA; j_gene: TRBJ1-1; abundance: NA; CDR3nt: TGTGCCAGCAGTTCCGGAAGGACATTGAACACTGAAGCTTTCTTT; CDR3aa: CASSSGRTLNTEAFF
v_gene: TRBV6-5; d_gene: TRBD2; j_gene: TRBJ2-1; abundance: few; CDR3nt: TGTGCCAGCAGTTACCAAAGCGGGGGGGGGATTGAGCAGTTCTTC; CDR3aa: CASSYQSGGGIEQFF
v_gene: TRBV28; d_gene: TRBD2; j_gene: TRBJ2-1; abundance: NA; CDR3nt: TGTGCCAGCAGCCGAGTAAATCAGCGGGGGGGGAATGAGCAGTTCTTC; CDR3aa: CASSRVNQRGGNEQFF